The entry below gives a single T cell receptor beta chain sequence along with its context. Trimming took 3 bases from V and 4 from J; bases not matched to a gene: 12. There are 16 residues in the CDR3. The germline V gene encodes CDR1 KGHSH and CDR2 LQKENI. The data belong to a study of blood T cells in healthy people across ages. Next came a second PCR, run for about 6 to 12 cycles, which used a sample-barcoded 5' primer along with a J-beta primer mix. Each CDR3 protein gets one entry after TCRdb re-called the 5' RACE reads with MiXCR. The table includes 1.5 million to 2 million distinct CDR3 sequences, about 35% detected once.

V and J are TRBV18 and TRBJ2-7, with 7 positions matching TRBD1. The specimen was blood. This receptor was taken from a woman aged 30 to 39 in good health. The CDR3 region has the DNA TGTGCCAGCTCACCGGCCGGACAGGAGCGAAATTACGAGCAGTACTTC. Encoded protein: CASSPAGQERNYEQYF.